A single sample is the source of the 25 T cell receptor beta chains below, sequenced in a study of control samples from healthy donors and cancer patients. Profiled with immunoSEQ multiplex PCR; TCRdb holds only in-frame clones, not every one. The sample consists of 100,000 to 150,000 clones, roughly 87% of them appearing once. The sample consisted of blood. These receptors were collected from a young man in good health.

This sequence joins TRBV19 and TRBJ2-6; D is unresolved. V dropped 7 bases and J dropped 4 bases, with 5 bases sitting between them. This CDR3 spans 12 amino acids. From germline, CDR1 is LNHDA and CDR2 SQIVND (reference sequence). The CDR3 protein is CASTVGANVLTF. CDR3 DNA: TGTGCCAGTACTGTCGGGGCCAACGTCCTGACTTTC.

V usage is TRBV6-5 and J usage is TRBJ1-5; D uncertain. The CDR3 has 15 amino acids. Germline CDR1 MNHEY, CDR2 SVGAGI. V lost 0 bases and J lost 0, with 6 bases in between. The CDR3 here is CASSYSQVSNQPQHF. DNA of the CDR3: TGTGCCAGCAGTTACTCGCAGGTTAGCAATCAGCCCCAGCATTTT.

The chain uses TRBV19 and TRBJ1-1; D ambiguous. V dropped 7 bases and J dropped 5 bases, with 17 bases sitting between them. The CDR3 is 14 amino acids. Germline-derived CDR1 and CDR2 are LNHDA and SQIVND (reference sequence). CDR3 DNA: TGTGCCAGTATATCCCCCCAAGGAAGAACTGAAGCTTTCTTT. Translating gives CASISPQGRTEAFF.

CDR3 in DNA: TGTGCCAGCAGTTTGGTTATCGGGAGTGGTACCGGGGAGCTGTTTTTT. Protein sequence: CASSLVIGSGTGELFF. The J gene is TRBJ2-2, the V gene TRBV27; the D gene is possibly TRBD2 (6 bases). The CDR3 sequence is 16 residues long. V gave up 3 bases and J gave up 5 bases, with 16 bases separating them. Germline CDR1 MNHEY, CDR2 SMNVEV (reference sequence).

This sequence joins TRBV5-8 and TRBJ2-1, with 13 nucleotides matching TRBD2. V dropped 4 bases and J dropped 9; count of bases not matched to a gene: 13. Germline CDR1 and CDR2: SGHTS and YDEGEE. CDR3 size: 17 residues. In DNA form, the CDR3 reads TGTGCCAGCAGCCTACGGACTAGCGGGAGCGGTCGGATTGAGCAGTTCTTC. It codes for CASSLRTSGSGRIEQFF.

Regarding this clone: This same CDR3 is encoded by further DNA sequences in the sample. The chain has TRBV18 and TRBJ2-7; TRBD2 matches 7 bases. After removal of 2 bases from V and 1 base from J, the junction contained 2 bases not matched to a gene. The CDR3 consists of 14 residues. Germline lookup yields CDR1 KGHSH and CDR2 LQKENI. Here the CDR3 reads CASSPTSASYEQYF. In DNA form, the CDR3 reads TGTGCCAGCTCACCAACTAGCGCTTCCTACGAGCAGTACTTC.

The chain links TRBV28 to TRBJ1-1, with 9 positions matching TRBD1. The V gene end was trimmed by 11 bases and the J gene end by 7 bases; junction bases not matched to a gene: 11. Germline assignment: CDR1 MDHEN and CDR2 SYDVKM. This CDR3 is 13 amino acids long. The CDR3 coding sequence is TGTGCCGTGGGACAGGGTAAGACCCTTGAAGCTTTCTTT. This gives the protein CAVGQGKTLEAFF.

The gene calls are TRBV12-3 or TRBV12-4 and TRBJ1-2; 8 bases fit TRBD1. CDR3 size: 11 residues. J was trimmed by 5 bases and V by 10 bases; bases with no gene match: 3. CDR3 loop: CAIGTGYGYTF. Written as DNA, the CDR3 is TGTGCCATCGGGACAGGTTATGGCTACACCTTC.

The chain links TRBV28 to TRBJ1-5; possibly TRBD1 for D (6 bases). The germline V and J ends were trimmed by 1 base and 0 bases, with 10 bases remaining between them. The CDR3 extends over 16 amino acids. CDR1 MDHEN and CDR2 SYDVKM come from the germline V gene. The CDR3 coding sequence is TGTGCCAGCAGTTTATTTGGACAGCCTAGCAATCAGCCCCAGCATTTT. Its translation: CASSLFGQPSNQPQHF. Supplemented by reference TRBV28 and TRBJ1-5, the full variable domain reads DVKVTQSSRYLVKRTGEKVFLECVQDMDHENMFWYRQDPGLGLRLIYFSYDVKMKEKGDIPEGYSVSREKKERFSLILESASTNQTSMYLCASSLFGQPSNQPQHFGDGTRLSIL.

The chain has TRBV24-1 and TRBJ2-1; a weak D match, TRBD1 (6 bases). This CDR3 spans 13 amino acids. V was clipped by 9 bases and J by 7 bases, with 15 bases between them. Germline CDR1 KGHDR, CDR2 SFDVKD. The CDR3 coding sequence is TGTGCCACCGGAATAGCGAGGGGGAATGAGCAGTTCTTC. The encoded protein is CATGIARGNEQFF.

The V call is TRBV6-5, the J call TRBJ2-7, with unresolved D. The CDR3 covers 15 residues. Trimming took 4 bases from V and 7 from J, leaving 20 bases between them. From germline, CDR1 is MNHEY and CDR2 SVGAGI. The CDR3 spells CASSLGTRIVREQYF. The CDR3 DNA reads as TGTGCCAGCAGTTTGGGAACCCGCATCGTGAGGGAGCAGTACTTC.

V and J are TRBV3-1 (or the pseudogene TRBV3-2) and TRBJ1-2; the D is unclear. CDR1 is LGHDT and CDR2 is YNNKEL in the germline V gene (reference sequence). The CDR3 spans 14 residues. V was shortened by 1 base and J by 2 bases, with 8 bases between the two germline ends. CDR3 amino acids: CASSQGRNNYGYTF. CDR3 sequence (DNA): TGTGCCAGCAGCCAAGGACGGAACAACTATGGCTACACCTTC.

This clone was seen more than once but under ten times. This chain joins TRBV5-1 and TRBJ1-2; D perhaps matches TRBD1 (6 bases). The CDR3 has 14 residues. Deletions cut 1 base from V and 4 bases from J, with 11 bases between. The V gene's germline CDR1 is SGHRS and CDR2 YFSETQ. The DNA for the CDR3 is TGCGCCAGCAGCTTGACCAGGGGCATCTATGGCTACACCTTC. Translated: CASSLTRGIYGYTF.

CDR3: CASSWGGQENTEAFF. In DNA form, the CDR3 reads TGCGCCAGCAGCTGGGGGGGACAGGAGAACACTGAAGCTTTCTTT. V is TRBV5-1 and J is TRBJ1-1; 8 bases are shared with TRBD1. The CDR3 consists of 15 residues. Germline CDR1 SGHRS, CDR2 YFSETQ. V shed 3 bases, J shed 1 base, and the junction held 5 bases outside the gene matches.

The chain links TRBV11-3 to TRBJ1-1; D uncertain. The V and J ends lost 1 base and 6 bases respectively, with 9 bases between them. The CDR3 totals 13 residues. Per germline, CDR1 SGHNT and CDR2 YENEEA. CDR3 DNA sequence: TGTGCCAGCAGCTTAGCGGCGGGTGCTGAAGCTTTCTTT. It translates to CASSLAAGAEAFF.

The genes are TRBV5-6 and TRBJ1-3, with D unresolved. Trimming cost V 2 bases and J 4 bases, with 13 bases left between them. The CDR3 is made up of 15 amino acids. CDR1 is SGHDT and CDR2 is YYEEEE in the germline V gene. DNA of the CDR3: TGTGCCAGCAGCTTAAGGATTGATTACGGAAACACCATATATTTT. It is translated as CASSLRIDYGNTIYF.

The rearrangement links TRBV5-6 to TRBJ2-1; 8 nucleotides align to TRBD2. CDR1 and CDR2 from the germline V gene are SGHDT and YYEEEE. V was pared by 1 base and J by 5 bases, with 8 bases of the junction left unmatched. CDR3 length equals 16 residues. DNA for the CDR3: TGTGCCAGCAGCTTGTTACGACTAGCGATCGACAATGAGCAGTTCTTC. This encodes CASSLLRLAIDNEQFF.

The chain uses TRBV5-1 and TRBJ1-3; D not certain. The CDR3 runs 12 residues. CDR1 and CDR2 from the germline V gene are SGHRS and YFSETQ. V was cut by 5 bases and J by 3 bases, with 6 bases left in between. The CDR3 spells CASSSFGNTIYF. The CDR3 coding sequence is TGCGCCAGCAGTTCTTTTGGAAACACCATATATTTT.

This chain connects TRBV5-6 to TRBJ1-2, with TRBD1 as a possible D gene (5 bases). The V end lost 0 bases, the J end lost 8 bases, and 20 bases lay between the germline ends. Germline V gives CDR1 SGHDT, CDR2 YYEEEE. This CDR3 comprises 16 residues. The CDR3 protein is CASSLVGVENVRGYTF. CDR3 sequence (DNA): TGTGCCAGCAGCTTGGTAGGGGTCGAAAACGTTCGGGGCTACACCTTC. Looking up the rest from reference TRBV5-6 and TRBJ1-2 gives the full variable domain: DAGVTQSPTHLIKTRGQQVTLRCSPKSGHDTVSWYQQALGQGPQFIFQYYEEEERQRGNFPDRFSGHQFPNYSSELNVNALLLGDSALYLCASSLVGVENVRGYTFGSGTRLTVV.

CDR3 region: CACRLEGSYEQYF. CDR3 DNA: TGTGCCTGCCGACTAGAGGGGTCCTACGAGCAGTACTTC. The V call is TRBV7-3, the J call TRBJ2-7, with TRBD2 as a possible D gene (6 bases). Germline V lookup: CDR1 SGHTA, CDR2 FQGTGA. This CDR3 is built from 13 residues. The V end was cut by 11 bases, the J end by 1 base, with 15 bases between.

The chain combines TRBV5-4 with TRBJ2-7; the match to TRBD1 covers 9 bases. Germline loops: CDR1 SGHNT, CDR2 YYREEE (reference sequence). The junction had 2 bases not matched to a gene; V was cut back by 2 bases and J by 2 bases. CDR3 length: 14 residues. Written as DNA, the CDR3 is TGTGCCAGCAGCTTAGGGACAGGGACCTACGAGCAGTACTTC. Its protein product is CASSLGTGTYEQYF.

V usage is TRBV18 and J usage is TRBJ1-4; D not resolved. Germline-derived CDR1 and CDR2 are KGHSH and LQKENI. V shed 2 bases and J shed 7 bases, with 11 bases lying between them. This CDR3 is 14 amino acids long. CDR3 residues: CASSPETSREKLFF. The CDR3 DNA sequence: TGTGCCAGCTCACCAGAGACGTCCCGTGAAAAACTGTTTTTT.

The rearrangement uses TRBV6-1 and TRBJ1-2; D is undetermined. V dropped 1 base and J dropped 8 bases, with 14 bases sitting between them. The CDR3 has 14 amino acids. Germline V gene lookup returns CDR1 MNHNS and CDR2 SASEGT. The CDR3 loop is CASSEGQYLRGYTF. CDR3 DNA sequence: TGTGCCAGCAGTGAAGGGCAGTACCTTAGGGGCTACACCTTC.

The table lists this clone with a count of one. The chain is built from TRBV12-2 and TRBJ2-7; the D call in the table, TRBD2, was not verified against the DNA. TRBV12-2 is a known pseudogene. The CDR3 contains 14 residues. The CDR3 spells CASRLDCLTYEQYF. CDR3 DNA: TGTGCAAGTCGCTTGGACTGCCTAACCTACGAGCAGTACTTC.

The chain links TRBV15 to TRBJ1-1; no clear D. V gave up 0 bases and J gave up 10 bases, with 6 bases separating them. This CDR3 has 11 residues. Per germline, CDR1 LNHNV and CDR2 YYDKDF (reference sequence). For the CDR3, the DNA is TGTGCCACCAGCAGAGAGGGTGGAGCTTTCTTT. Protein product: CATSREGGAFF.